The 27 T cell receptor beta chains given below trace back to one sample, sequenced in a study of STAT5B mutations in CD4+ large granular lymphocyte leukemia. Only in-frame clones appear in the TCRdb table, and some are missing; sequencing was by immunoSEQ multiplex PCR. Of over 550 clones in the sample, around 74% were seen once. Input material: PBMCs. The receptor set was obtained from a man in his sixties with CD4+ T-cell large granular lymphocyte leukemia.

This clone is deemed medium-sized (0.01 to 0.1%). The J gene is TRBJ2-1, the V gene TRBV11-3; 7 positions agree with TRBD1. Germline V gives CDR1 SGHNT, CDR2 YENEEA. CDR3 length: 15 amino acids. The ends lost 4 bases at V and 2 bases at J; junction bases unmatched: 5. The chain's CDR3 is CASSSDREPYNEQFF. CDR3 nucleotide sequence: TGTGCCAGCAGCTCAGACAGGGAACCCTACAATGAGCAGTTCTTC.

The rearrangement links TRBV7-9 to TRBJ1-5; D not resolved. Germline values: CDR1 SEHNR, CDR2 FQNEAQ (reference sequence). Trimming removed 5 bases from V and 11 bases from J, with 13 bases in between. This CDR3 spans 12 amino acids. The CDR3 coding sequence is TGTGCCAGCAGCCTCAACTTTGGGTCCCAGCATTTT. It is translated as CASSLNFGSQHF.

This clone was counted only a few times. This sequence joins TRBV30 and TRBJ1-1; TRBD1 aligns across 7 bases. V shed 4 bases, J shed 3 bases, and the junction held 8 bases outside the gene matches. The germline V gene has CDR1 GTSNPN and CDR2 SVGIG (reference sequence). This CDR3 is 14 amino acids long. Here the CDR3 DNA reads TGTGCCTGGACCGCGACAGGGTATTACACTGAAGCTTTCTTT. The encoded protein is CAWTATGYYTEAFF.

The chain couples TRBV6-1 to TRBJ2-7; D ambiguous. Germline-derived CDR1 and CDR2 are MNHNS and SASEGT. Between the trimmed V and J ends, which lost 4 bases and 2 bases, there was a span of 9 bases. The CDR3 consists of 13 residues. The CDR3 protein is CASSVGTPYEQYF. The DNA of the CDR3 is TGTGCCAGCAGTGTAGGAACTCCCTACGAGCAGTACTTC.

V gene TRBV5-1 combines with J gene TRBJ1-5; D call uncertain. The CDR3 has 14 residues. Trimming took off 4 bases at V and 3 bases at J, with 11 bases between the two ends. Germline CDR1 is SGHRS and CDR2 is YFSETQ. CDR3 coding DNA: TGCGCCAGCAGCAAGGGCGACTTCAATCAGCCCCAGCATTTT. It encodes CASSKGDFNQPQHF.

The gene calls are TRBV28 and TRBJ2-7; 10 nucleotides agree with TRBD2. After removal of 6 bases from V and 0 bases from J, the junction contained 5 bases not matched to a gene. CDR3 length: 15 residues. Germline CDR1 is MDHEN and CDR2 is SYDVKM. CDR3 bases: TGTGCCAGCAGACCGCTAGCGGGAGCCTCCTACGAGCAGTACTTC. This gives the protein CASRPLAGASYEQYF.

The CDR3 loop is CASSFPGGRGGELFF. For the CDR3, the DNA is TGTGCCAGCAGCTTCCCCGGGGGGCGAGGCGGGGAGCTGTTTTTT. The chain is built from TRBV7-8 and TRBJ2-2; a possible D gene is TRBD2 (7 bases). Germline CDR1 SGHVS, CDR2 FQNEAQ. This CDR3 is 15 amino acids long. The ends were cut back, 3 bases at V and 7 bases at J, with 15 bases in the middle.

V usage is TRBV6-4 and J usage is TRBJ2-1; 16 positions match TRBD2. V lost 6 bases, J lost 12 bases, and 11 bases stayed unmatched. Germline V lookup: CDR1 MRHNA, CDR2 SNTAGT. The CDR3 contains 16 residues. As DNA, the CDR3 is TGTGCCAGCAGCCACCTCGGGACTAGCGGGGGGGATGTGCAGTTCTTC. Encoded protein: CASSHLGTSGGDVQFF.

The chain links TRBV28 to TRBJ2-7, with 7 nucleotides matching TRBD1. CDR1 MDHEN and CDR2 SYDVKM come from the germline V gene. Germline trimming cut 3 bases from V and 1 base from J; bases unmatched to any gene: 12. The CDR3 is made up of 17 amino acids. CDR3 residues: CASSLDPWTGGSYEQYF. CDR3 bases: TGTGCCAGCAGTTTGGACCCCTGGACAGGTGGTTCCTACGAGCAGTACTTC. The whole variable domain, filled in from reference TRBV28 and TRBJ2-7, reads DVKVTQSSRYLVKRTGEKVFLECVQDMDHENMFWYRQDPGLGLRLIYFSYDVKMKEKGDIPEGYSVSREKKERFSLILESASTNQTSMYLCASSLDPWTGGSYEQYFGPGTRLTVT.

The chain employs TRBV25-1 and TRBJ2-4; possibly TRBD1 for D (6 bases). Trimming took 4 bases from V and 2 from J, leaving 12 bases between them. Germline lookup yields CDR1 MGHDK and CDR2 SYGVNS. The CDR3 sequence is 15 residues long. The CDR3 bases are TGTGCCAGCAGTGCAAACAGGGACACCAAAAACATTCAGTACTTC. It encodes CASSANRDTKNIQYF.

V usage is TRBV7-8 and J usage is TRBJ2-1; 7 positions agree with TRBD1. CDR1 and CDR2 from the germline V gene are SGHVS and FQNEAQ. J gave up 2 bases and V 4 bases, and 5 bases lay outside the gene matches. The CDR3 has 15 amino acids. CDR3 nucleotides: TGTGCCAGCAGCTCAGACAGGGAACCCTACAATGAGCAGTTCTTC. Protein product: CASSSDREPYNEQFF.

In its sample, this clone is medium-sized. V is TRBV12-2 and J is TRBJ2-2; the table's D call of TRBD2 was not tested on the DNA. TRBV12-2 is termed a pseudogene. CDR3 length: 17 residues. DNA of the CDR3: TGTGCAAGTCGCTTACGGGGGATCGGGTGTAGTACCGGGGAGCTGTTTTTT. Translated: CASRLRGIGCSTGELFF.

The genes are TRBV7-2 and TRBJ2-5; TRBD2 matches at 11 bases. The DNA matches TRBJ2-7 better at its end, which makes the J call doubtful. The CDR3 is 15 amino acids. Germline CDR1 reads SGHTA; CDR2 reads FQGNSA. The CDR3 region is CASSFTSGGSYEQYF. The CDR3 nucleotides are TGTGCCAGCAGTTTTACTAGCGGGGGCTCCTACGAGCAGTACTTC.

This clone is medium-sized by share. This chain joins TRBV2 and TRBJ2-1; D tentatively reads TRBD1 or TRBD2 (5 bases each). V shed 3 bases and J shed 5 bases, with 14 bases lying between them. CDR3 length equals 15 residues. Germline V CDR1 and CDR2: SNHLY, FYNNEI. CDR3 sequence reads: CASSDLLRGDNEQFF. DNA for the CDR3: TGTGCCAGCAGTGATTTATTGAGGGGCGACAATGAGCAGTTCTTC. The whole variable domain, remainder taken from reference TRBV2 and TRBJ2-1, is EPEVTQTPSHQVTQMGQEVILRCVPISNHLYFYWYRQILGQKVEFLVSFYNNEISEKSEIFDDQFSVERPDGSNFTLKIRSTKLEDSAMYFCASSDLLRGDNEQFFGPGTRLTVL.

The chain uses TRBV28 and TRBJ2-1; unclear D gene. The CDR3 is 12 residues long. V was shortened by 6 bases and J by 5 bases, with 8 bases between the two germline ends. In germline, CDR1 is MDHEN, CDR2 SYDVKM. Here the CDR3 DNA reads TGTGCCAGCAGCTCCAAGAACAATGAGCAGTTCTTC. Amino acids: CASSSKNNEQFF.

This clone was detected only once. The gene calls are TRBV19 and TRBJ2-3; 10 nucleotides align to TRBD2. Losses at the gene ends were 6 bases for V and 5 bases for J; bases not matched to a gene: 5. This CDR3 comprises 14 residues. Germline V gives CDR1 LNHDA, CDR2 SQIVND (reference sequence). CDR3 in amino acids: CASRSGGVGDTQYF. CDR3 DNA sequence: TGTGCCAGTAGAAGCGGGGGGGTGGGAGATACGCAGTATTTT.

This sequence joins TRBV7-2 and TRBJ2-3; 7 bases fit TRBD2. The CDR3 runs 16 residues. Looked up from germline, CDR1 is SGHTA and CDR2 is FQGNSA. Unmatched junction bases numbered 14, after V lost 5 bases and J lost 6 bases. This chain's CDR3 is CASSVSGLAAGDTQYF. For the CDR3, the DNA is TGTGCCAGCAGCGTGAGTGGTCTAGCGGCCGGGGATACGCAGTATTTT.

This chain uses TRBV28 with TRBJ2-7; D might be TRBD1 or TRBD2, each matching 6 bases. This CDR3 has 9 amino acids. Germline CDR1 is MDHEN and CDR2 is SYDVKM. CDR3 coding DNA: TGTGCCAGCCCGGGGGCCGGGCGAGTC. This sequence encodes CASPGAGRV.

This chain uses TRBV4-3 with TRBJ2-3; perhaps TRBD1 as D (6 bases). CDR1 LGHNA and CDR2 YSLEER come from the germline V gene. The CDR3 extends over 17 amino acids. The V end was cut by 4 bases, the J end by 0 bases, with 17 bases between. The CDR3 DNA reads TGCGCCAGCAGCCGACAGGTGCCCCTGGCTAGCACAGATACGCAGTATTTT. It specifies CASSRQVPLASTDTQYF.

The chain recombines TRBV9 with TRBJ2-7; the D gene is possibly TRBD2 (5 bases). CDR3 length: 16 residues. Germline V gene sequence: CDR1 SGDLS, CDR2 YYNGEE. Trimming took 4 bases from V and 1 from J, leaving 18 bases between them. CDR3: CASSPPGIQESYEQYF. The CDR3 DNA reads TGTGCCAGCAGCCCGCCGGGGATCCAAGAGTCCTACGAGCAGTACTTC.

CDR3 sequence (DNA): TGTGCCAGCAGTGCCTGGGACGCTGGGGCCAACGTCCTGACTTTC. As protein: CASSAWDAGANVLTF. This chain links TRBV2 with TRBJ2-6; D tentatively fits TRBD1 or TRBD2 (5 bases each). V was shortened by 4 bases and J by 2 bases, with 9 bases between the two germline ends. CDR1 is SNHLY and CDR2 is FYNNEI in the germline V gene. This CDR3 is 15 amino acids long.

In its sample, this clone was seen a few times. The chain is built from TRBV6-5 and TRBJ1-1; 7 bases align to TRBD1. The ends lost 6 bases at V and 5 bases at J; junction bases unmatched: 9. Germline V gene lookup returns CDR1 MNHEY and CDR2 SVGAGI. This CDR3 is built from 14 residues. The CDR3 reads CASSYARGETEAFF. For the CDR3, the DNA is TGTGCCAGCAGCTACGCCAGGGGGGAGACTGAAGCTTTCTTT.

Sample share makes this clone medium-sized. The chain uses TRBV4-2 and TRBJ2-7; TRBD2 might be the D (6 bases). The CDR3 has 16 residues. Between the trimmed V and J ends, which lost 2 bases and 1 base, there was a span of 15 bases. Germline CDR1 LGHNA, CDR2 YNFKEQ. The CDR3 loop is CASSQLTGTLSYEQYF. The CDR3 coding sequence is TGTGCCAGCAGCCAACTAACCGGGACTCTATCCTACGAGCAGTACTTC.

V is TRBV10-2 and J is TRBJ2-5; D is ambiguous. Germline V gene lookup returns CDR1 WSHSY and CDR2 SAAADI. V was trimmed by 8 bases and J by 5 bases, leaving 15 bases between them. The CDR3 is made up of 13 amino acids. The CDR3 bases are TGCGCCAGCCCAAAACCGGCTATGGAGACCCAGTACTTC. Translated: CASPKPAMETQYF.

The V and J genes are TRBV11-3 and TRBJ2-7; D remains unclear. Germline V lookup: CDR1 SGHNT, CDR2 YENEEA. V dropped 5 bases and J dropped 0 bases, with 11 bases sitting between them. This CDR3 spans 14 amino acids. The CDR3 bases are TGTGCCAGCAGCCCCCAAACGGCCTCCTACGAGCAGTACTTC. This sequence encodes CASSPQTASYEQYF. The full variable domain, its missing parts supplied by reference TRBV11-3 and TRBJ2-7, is EAGVVQSPRYKIIEKKQPVAFWCNPISGHNTLYWYLQNLGQGPELLIRYENEEAVDDSQLPKDRFSAERLKGVDSTLKIQPAELGDSAVYLCASSPQTASYEQYFGPGTRLTVT.

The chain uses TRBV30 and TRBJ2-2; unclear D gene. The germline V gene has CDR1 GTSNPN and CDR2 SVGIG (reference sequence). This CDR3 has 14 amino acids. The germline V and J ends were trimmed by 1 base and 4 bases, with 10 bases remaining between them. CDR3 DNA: TGTGCCTGGAGTGGAGGAGTCAGCACCGGGGAGCTGTTTTTT. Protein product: CAWSGGVSTGELFF.

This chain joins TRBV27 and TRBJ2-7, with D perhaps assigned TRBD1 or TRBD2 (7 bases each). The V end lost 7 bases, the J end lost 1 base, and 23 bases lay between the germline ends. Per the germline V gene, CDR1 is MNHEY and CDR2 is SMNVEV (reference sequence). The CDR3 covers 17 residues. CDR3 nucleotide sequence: TGTGCCAGCAAGGTTCGGGCAGGGGGGGGGAGTTCCTACGAGCAGTACTTC. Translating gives CASKVRAGGGSSYEQYF.